This TCR beta chain was profiled in a study of blood T cells in healthy people across ages. Study background: For every two T cells, template switching captured about one barcoded beta molecule. Study-wide findings and caveats: Calculation of diversity from one million T cells yielded estimates considered to be underestimates. The CMV status of each donor remained undetermined, and this could have confounded shifts in expanded clonotypes.

Each of the donors had 9 to 10 milliliters of peripheral blood drawn into EDTA-treated Vacutainer tubes. In its sample, this clonotype was seen a few times. Its antigen remains unidentified. Combining a sample-barcoded 5' primer with a J-beta primer mix, a second PCR ran for roughly 7 to 12 cycles. One entry per CDR3 protein, called by TCRdb with MiXCR from the 5' RACE reads. The repertoire consists of 550,000 to 600,000 distinct CDR3 sequences, with 27% occurring once and the leading ten covering approximately 17%. The germline CDR1 and CDR2 sequences are DFQATT and SNEGSKA (reference sequence). CDR3 length: 12 amino acids. Trimming cost V 2 bases and J 10 bases, with 11 bases left between them.

The source material was blood. This clonotype was obtained from a woman aged 70 to 79 in good health. V and J are TRBV20-1 and TRBJ1-4, with D uncertain. CDR3: CSARKVRGKLFF. CDR3 nucleotide sequence: TGCAGTGCTAGAAAGGTCCGTGGAAAACTGTTTTTT.